These 5 T cell receptor beta chains were sequenced from one sample in a study of vaccination and CD4 T cells after COVID-19. Sequencing of cultured CD4+ T cell DNA used the Oncomine TCR Beta short-read assay. From the PCR reads, TCRdb called clonotypes with MiXCR, one entry per CDR3 protein. The table shows approximately 15,000 distinct CDR3 sequences, with around 38% occurring only once. Specified treatment: roughly 11-day PBMC culture with coronavirus spike peptide pools or control peptides (ViraFEST assay). These receptors have no known antigen. Sequenced sample: CD4+ T cells from blood, cultured in vitro. These receptors all stem from a human donor who had recovered from COVID-19.

There are a few counts of this clonotype. This chain links TRBV24-1 with TRBJ2-3; D not certain. Germline CDR1 is KGHDR and CDR2 is SFDVKD. The CDR3 loop spans 13 amino acids. Trimming took 3 bases from V and 8 from J, leaving 11 bases between them. DNA of the CDR3: TGTGCCACCAGTGATCCTCGCTTAGGTACGCAGTATTTT. Encoded protein: CATSDPRLGTQYF.

This clonotype was seen more than once but under ten times. The chain carries TRBV12-5 and TRBJ1-5, with D possibly matching TRBD1 (6 bases). CDR3 length equals 15 residues. Germline CDR1 and CDR2: LGHNT and FRNRAP. The V and J ends lost 4 bases and 1 base respectively, with 11 bases between them. CDR3 sequence reads: CASGWITGSNQPQHF. The DNA for the CDR3 is TGTGCTAGTGGTTGGATTACAGGGAGCAATCAGCCCCAGCATTTT.

The chain couples TRBV7-9 to TRBJ2-7; TRBD2 agrees at 11 bases. The germline gives CDR1 SEHNR, CDR2 FQNEAQ (reference sequence). The CDR3 covers 15 residues. J gave up 4 bases and V 4 bases, and 6 bases lay outside the gene matches. CDR3 amino acids: CASSSTSGREYEQYF. The CDR3 DNA reads as TGTGCCAGCAGCTCAACTAGCGGGAGAGAGTACGAGCAGTACTTC.

V is TRBV19 and J is TRBJ2-5; 12 bases match TRBD2. The CDR3 is 15 residues long. After removal of 8 bases from V and 2 bases from J, the junction contained 6 bases not matched to a gene. Germline V gene lookup returns CDR1 LNHDA and CDR2 SQIVND (reference sequence). The CDR3 DNA sequence: TGTGCCAGTGGACGGACTAGCGGGGCACAAGAGACCCAGTACTTC. This translates into CASGRTSGAQETQYF.

This clonotype occurred a few times. The chain is built from TRBV20-1 and TRBJ1-5, with TRBD1 matching over 9 bases. The CDR3 is made up of 15 amino acids. CDR1 is DFQATT, CDR2 SNEGSKA, per germline (reference sequence). After removal of 6 bases from V and 4 bases from J, the junction contained 10 bases not matched to a gene. CDR3 in DNA: TGCAGTGCACTTCACAGGGGGCGGAGGAATCAGCCCCAGCATTTT. It specifies CSALHRGRRNQPQHF.